The 20 T cell receptor beta chains presented below share a single source sample, sequenced in a study of shared clonotypes between healthy human individuals. This table comes from immunoSEQ multiplex PCR, and its TCRdb copy is limited to in-frame clones, with some not included. Of about half a million clones listed, 65% to 80% are singletons. The sample comprised PBMCs. Receptors originate from a woman in her thirties or forties in good health. Some clones in this sample may be carry-over from other donors' samples.

This chain uses TRBV27 with TRBJ2-3, with D perhaps assigned TRBD1 or TRBD2 (5 bases each). V lost 4 bases to trimming and J lost 6 bases, with 11 bases between them. Germline V gene lookup returns CDR1 MNHEY and CDR2 SMNVEV (reference sequence). The CDR3 is 13 amino acids. CDR3 amino acids: CASSWTEGDTQYF. The CDR3 DNA is TGTGCCAGCAGTTGGACCGAGGGGGATACGCAGTATTTT.

This clone was seen just once. V usage is TRBV29-1 and J usage is TRBJ2-1; TRBD2 matches at 8 bases. This CDR3 contains 14 residues. CDR1 is SQVTM and CDR2 is ANQGSEA in the germline V gene. V shed 5 bases, J shed 6 bases, and the junction held 9 bases outside the gene matches. The CDR3 loop reads CSVSTSGSFNEQFF. CDR3 sequence (DNA): TGCAGCGTTAGCACCAGCGGGAGCTTCAATGAGCAGTTCTTC.

The genes are TRBV7-9 and TRBJ2-3, with D unclear. The germline gives CDR1 SEHNR, CDR2 FQNEAQ (reference sequence). Trimming left V 2 bases short and J 2 bases short, with 17 bases between. This CDR3 is 17 amino acids long. CDR3 in amino acids: CASSLNAPIAITDTQYF. The CDR3, as DNA: TGTGCCAGCAGCTTAAACGCCCCCATCGCGATCACAGATACGCAGTATTTT. Drawing the rest from reference TRBV7-9 and TRBJ2-3, the complete variable domain is DTGVSQNPRHKITKRGQNVTFRCDPISEHNRLYWYRQTLGQGPEFLTYFQNEAQLEKSRLLSDRFSAERPKGSFSTLEIQRTEQGDSAMYLCASSLNAPIAITDTQYFGPGTRLTVL.

J is TRBJ1-1 and V is TRBV4-1; D remains ambiguous. The germline V and J ends were trimmed by 4 bases and 6 bases, with 15 bases remaining between them. The V gene's germline CDR1 is MGHRA and CDR2 YSYEKL. This CDR3 is built from 14 residues. The CDR3 here is CASSLVDSRAEAFF. The CDR3 DNA follows: TGCGCCAGCAGCCTTGTCGACTCAAGGGCTGAAGCTTTCTTT.

V gene TRBV6-1 combines with J gene TRBJ2-2; D is ambiguous. The germline CDR1 and CDR2 sequences are MNHNS and SASEGT. V gave up 4 bases and J gave up 1 base, with 7 bases separating them. The CDR3 is made up of 14 amino acids. The CDR3 coding sequence is TGTGCCAGCAGTGCGACGGGGAACACCGGGGAGCTGTTTTTT. It codes for CASSATGNTGELFF.

V and J are TRBV7-3 and TRBJ2-2; D might be TRBD2 (5 bases). The CDR3 has 16 residues. CDR1 is SGHTA and CDR2 is FQGTGA in the germline V gene. V lost 4 bases and J 0 bases, leaving 12 bases between the germline ends. CDR3 region: CASSYDWTPNTGELFF. The CDR3 bases are TGTGCCAGCAGCTACGATTGGACTCCGAACACCGGGGAGCTGTTTTTT.

With respect to this clone: A much more abundant neighbour one base away suggests this may be a read error. The V call is TRBV5-6, the J call TRBJ2-5; D is possibly TRBD1 or TRBD2 (5 bases each). Looked up from germline, CDR1 is SGHDT and CDR2 is YYEEEE. The CDR3 is made up of 14 amino acids. Trimming cost V 5 bases and J 2 bases, with 13 bases left between them. This CDR3 reads CASSGTAAQETQYF. The CDR3 DNA is TGTGCCAGCAGTGGGACGGCGGCTCAAGAGACCCAGTACTTC. The full variable domain, rest sourced from reference TRBV5-6 and TRBJ2-5, is DAGVTQSPTHLIKTRGQQVTLRCSPKSGHDTVSWYQQALGQGPQFIFQYYEEEERQRGNFPDRFSGHQFPNYSSELNVNALLLGDSALYLCASSGTAAQETQYFGPGTRLLVL.

The gene calls are TRBV11-2 and TRBJ1-2; D unresolved. Germline-derived CDR1 and CDR2 are SGHAT and FQNNGV. The CDR3 covers 14 residues. Trimming shortened V by 6 bases and J by 0 bases, and 11 bases separated the two germline ends. CDR3 in DNA: TGTGCCAGCAGTCCTAGATTAGCTAACTATGGCTACACCTTC. As protein: CASSPRLANYGYTF.

This chain joins TRBV7-8 and TRBJ2-7, with D perhaps being TRBD1 or TRBD2 (5 bases each). The CDR3 is 12 amino acids. V shed 5 bases and J shed 7 bases, with 12 bases lying between them. Germline values: CDR1 SGHVS, CDR2 FQNEAQ. This CDR3 is CASSPSGREQYF. The CDR3, as DNA: TGTGCCAGCAGCCCCTCGGGGCGGGAGCAGTACTTC.

V is TRBV19 and J is TRBJ2-5; D may be TRBD2 (5 bases). The CDR3 is 13 residues long. Trimming took off 11 bases at V and 2 bases at J, with 15 bases between the two ends. Germline V gene lookup returns CDR1 LNHDA and CDR2 SQIVND (reference sequence). CDR3 sequence (DNA): TGTGCCGCGAGCGGAGAAGGGCAAGAGACCCAGTACTTC. Encoded protein: CAASGEGQETQYF.

V and J are TRBV7-2 and TRBJ2-5; perhaps D is TRBD1 or TRBD2 (6 bases each). The V gene's germline CDR1 is SGHTA and CDR2 FQGNSA. Trimming removed 5 bases from V and 11 bases from J, with 24 bases in between. The CDR3 sequence is 15 residues long. CDR3 nucleotides: TGTGCCAGCAGCCCGCCAGGAGGGGGATTGAGGGAGCAGTACTTC. Translated, it gives CASSPPGGGLREQYF.

The chain recombines TRBV7-9 with TRBJ2-1; TRBD2 matches at 16 bases. V lost 5 bases to trimming and J lost 6 bases; unmatched junction nucleotides: 10. Germline CDR1 is SEHNR and CDR2 is FQNEAQ (reference sequence). The CDR3 covers 18 residues. The CDR3 is CASSNPGTSGRDGNEQFF. In nucleotides, the CDR3 is TGTGCCAGCAGCAATCCCGGGACTAGCGGGAGGGATGGCAATGAGCAGTTCTTC.

The rearrangement links TRBV5-1 to TRBJ2-7; D gene ambiguous. The CDR3 is 14 residues long. The ends were cut back, 3 bases at V and 2 bases at J, with 12 bases in the middle. Germline CDR1 is SGHRS and CDR2 is YFSETQ. The CDR3 region is CASSSIDPAYEQYF. CDR3 coding DNA: TGCGCCAGCAGCTCGATAGACCCGGCCTACGAGCAGTACTTC.

The chain carries TRBV9 and TRBJ2-1, with 10 bases that match TRBD2. This CDR3 contains 16 residues. Germline CDR1 is SGDLS and CDR2 is YYNGEE. Trimming took 5 bases from V and 5 from J; bases not matched to a gene: 10. The CDR3, as DNA: TGTGCCAGCAGTGCAGAAGCCGGGACTAGCGACAATGAGCAGTTCTTC. The encoded protein is CASSAEAGTSDNEQFF.

The chain combines TRBV2 with TRBJ2-5, with 9 bases identical to TRBD1. The CDR3 length is 13 residues. J was trimmed by 5 bases and V by 10 bases; bases with no gene match: 8. The V gene's germline CDR1 is SNHLY and CDR2 FYNNEI. Written as DNA, the CDR3 is TGTGCCACCGGGGACAGGGCTCGGGAGACCCAGTACTTC. Translating gives CATGDRARETQYF.

The genes are TRBV9 and TRBJ1-2, with 7 positions matching TRBD1. Trimming took 1 base from V and 5 from J; bases not matched to a gene: 8. The CDR3 sequence is 15 residues long. Germline V CDR1 and CDR2: SGDLS, YYNGEE. Here the CDR3 reads CASSVTGQAPYGYTF. For the CDR3, the DNA is TGTGCCAGCAGCGTAACCGGACAGGCCCCTTATGGCTACACCTTC.

J is TRBJ1-2 and V is TRBV30; the D gene is possibly TRBD1 (6 bases). V was pared by 5 bases and J by 9 bases, with 25 bases between. This CDR3 region has 15 residues. The germline V gene has CDR1 GTSNPN and CDR2 SVGIG (reference sequence). In DNA form, the CDR3 reads TGTGCCTGGGCTTCCGGGGGCAGCCGCTGGGGAAGCTACACCTTC. It is translated as CAWASGGSRWGSYTF. The whole variable domain, filled in from reference TRBV30 and TRBJ1-2, reads SQTIHQWPATLVQPVGSPLSLECTVEGTSNPNLYWYRQAAGRGLQLLFYSVGIGQISSEVPQNLSASRPQDRQFILSSKKLLLSDSGFYLCAWASGGSRWGSYTFGSGTRLTVV.

V gene TRBV7-2 combines with J gene TRBJ2-7; a possible D gene is TRBD1 (5 bases). V gave up 0 bases and J gave up 1 base, with 7 bases separating them. Germline CDR1 is SGHTA and CDR2 is FQGNSA. CDR3 length equals 14 residues. CDR3 in amino acids: CASSLARQSYEQYF. The DNA of the CDR3 is TGTGCCAGCAGCTTAGCCCGACAGTCCTACGAGCAGTACTTC.

This clone showed up just once. This chain connects TRBV2 to TRBJ2-2; perhaps D is TRBD1 or TRBD2 (5 bases each). The CDR3 totals 17 residues. Germline lookup yields CDR1 SNHLY and CDR2 FYNNEI. Trimming left V 4 bases short and J 4 bases short, with 19 bases between. CDR3 sequence (DNA): TGTGCCAGCAGTGTGCGTCCCGGGACCGCGAGCACCGGGGAGCTGTTTTTT. Amino acids: CASSVRPGTASTGELFF.

CDR3 bases: TGTGCCAGCACCTCCAGGACGGCGGATAATGAAAAACTGTTTTTT. Its translation: CASTSRTADNEKLFF. V is TRBV28 and J is TRBJ1-4, with D hard to call. V gave up 7 bases and J gave up 4 bases, with 16 bases separating them. This CDR3 comprises 15 residues. The V gene's germline CDR1 is MDHEN and CDR2 SYDVKM.